This section outlines one T cell receptor (beta chain) sequence together with its context. No cognate antigen has been identified for it. Within one base of it there is no much larger clone, and no base qualities were kept. Trimming costs V 5 bases and J 4 bases, and their ends lie 14 bases apart. The CDR3 holds 14 amino acids from the cysteine to the phenylalanine. Only CDR3 DNA remains: 42 bases, in frame from the first base. As encoded in the germline V gene, CDR1 is MNHNS while CDR2 is SASEGT. The sample is drawn from a study of T cells in Graves' hyperthyroidism and ophthalmopathy (dated by TCRdb to the late 2010s). About the study as a whole: Peripheral blood samples were taken at the time of initial diagnosis, prior to any treatment. After blood sampling, hyperthyroidism patients were treated with methimazole at a starting dose of 30 mg daily, and ophthalmopathy patients were treated with high-dose intravenous methylprednisolone. TCR Vbeta CDR3 sequencing of approximately 140 peripheral blood samples (roughly 43 ophthalmopathy, 75 to 85 hyperthyroidism and roughly 17 progressor patients) is reported in the paper. Whether ophthalmopathy could be predicted prospectively was tested in an independent validation cohort made up of approximately 19 hyperthyroidism patients plus 17 patients who later progressed to ophthalmopathy. A discovery cohort of approximately 100 patients, roughly 45 with Graves' ophthalmopathy and approximately 60 with stable Graves' hyperthyroidism, was used to find distinguishing TCR V-J signatures. The 90 to 100 discovery patients were randomly divided into training and test sets at a 7:3 ratio. Thyroid tissue and blood T-cell repertoires from six Graves' hyperthyroidism patients were also compared in the study. The paper as a whole reports these results and caveats: Blood samples also contained most of the expanded thyroid clonotypes (frequency above 0.001), which suggests that blood repertoires may reflect thyroid immune responses. No statistical method was used to fix the sample size in advance, and group allocation was not hidden from the investigators. A model built on a 13 V-J signature distinguished ophthalmopathy from stable hyperthyroidism, reaching roughly 88% sensitivity and around 81% specificity in cross-validation and 80%/75% in testing. During validation, the model predicted progression to ophthalmopathy a median of about 6.3 months ahead of onset, with around 70% sensitivity and 72% to 85% specificity.

TCR beta CDR3 regions were amplified from RNA transcripts. A first-round RT-PCR of the TCR CDR3 used the HTBI primer set with the Qiagen OneStep RT-PCR kit. The libraries were constructed in a second round of multiplex PCR and then size-selected and purified. The libraries were sequenced on an Illumina HiSeq2000 using paired-end 100 bp reads. In the authors' own workflow: SOAPnuke was used to process the raw data, throwing out any read that contained adapters or uncalled bases, had a mean Phred below 15, or lacked an exact constant-primer or identifier match. COPE v1.2.5 was used to merge the high-quality paired reads, and each unique nucleotide sequence was defined as a clonotype. MiTCR v1.1 was used to align the clonotypes against IMGT TRBV, TRBD and TRBJ reference segments. Analysis was restricted to V-J combinations with a frequency above 0.0001, which covered roughly 99% of repertoires. A TCS score was defined as the ratio between F50 (clonal expansion) and ExV (chaos), using BLOSUM62-based TCRdist between CDR3 peptides within each V-J. Welch's t-statistics and random forest reduced 500 to 650 V-J features to about 13, which were used in a naive Bayes classifier (R e1071). The raw public data were reprocessed by TCRdb itself: fastp quality trimming at Q25, MiXCR clonotype calling, in-frame beta chains only. Rows are combined by CDR3 protein, so each entry shows the most common genes and DNA. The authors' filters were not applied to this entry. The sample data list some 420,000 distinct CDR3 sequences, and roughly 13% of these were observed just once. The top ten hold 5% to 6% of the sample.

Graves' hyperthyroidism was defined as stable when no progression to ophthalmopathy occurred over 18 months of follow-up. Hyperthyroidism patients were newly diagnosed, had a disease duration of under 2 months, and were aged 18 to 65 years. Exclusion was applied to patients with uncontrolled infections, other autoimmune diseases, pregnancy or lactation. Diagnoses relied on clinical symptoms, serum thyroxine and TRAb, thyroid ultrasound and orbital computed tomography. Ficoll-Paque density gradient centrifugation was used to isolate PBMCs from around 10 ml of fresh peripheral blood. Total RNA was extracted using Trizol reagent, and RNA quality was assessed on an Agilent 2100 Bioanalyzer.

This receptor was taken from a woman aged 18 to 35 with Graves' hyperthyroidism. The chain couples TRBV6-1 to TRBJ1-1, with no confidently assigned D gene. The sequencing sample was made of blood. The bases read TGTGCCAGCAGTTCCAAGGGTTTCGGCACTGAAGCTTTCTTT. Translation gives CASSSKGFGTEAFF.